The 9 T cell receptor beta chains given below trace back to one sample, sequenced in a study of cytomegalovirus exposure and HLA in healthy donors (dated by TCRdb to 2016 to 2017). The method behind the library was the immunoSEQ multiplex PCR assay. The source is immuneACCESS, and TCRdb retained only in-frame sequences with V and J called. Part of the clones is not carried over; for the studies checked, unresolved V genes explain less than half of this, and the remainder is unexplained. Across this sample there are around 190,000 clones, with around 88% seen only once. The ten biggest clones cover more than 1.2% of the sample. Sequenced input: PBMCs. Every receptor here comes from a woman under 30 in good health and CMV-seronegative.

The chain recombines TRBV18 with TRBJ2-1; TRBD1 agrees at 9 bases. The trim removed 2 bases at V and 9 bases at J, leaving 8 bases unmatched. Germline CDR1 is KGHSH and CDR2 is LQKENI. The CDR3 totals 15 residues. The CDR3 region has the DNA TGTGCCAGCTCACCAACCCGGACAGGGGTACTTGAGCAGTTCTTC. Protein product: CASSPTRTGVLEQFF.

CDR3 loop: CASSRGVTEAFF. The CDR3 DNA follows: TGTGCCAGCAGCCGGGGGGTCACTGAAGCTTTCTTT. The gene calls are TRBV7-9 and TRBJ1-1, with D perhaps matching TRBD1 (5 bases). Looked up from germline, CDR1 is SEHNR and CDR2 is FQNEAQ (reference sequence). The CDR3 consists of 12 residues. V was clipped by 5 bases and J by 4 bases, with 8 bases between them.

This clone has just one count. The chain carries TRBV18 and TRBJ1-2; 8 bases are a match to TRBD1. Per germline, CDR1 KGHSH and CDR2 LQKENI. V shed 3 bases and J 3 bases; nucleotides not matched to a gene: 6. The CDR3 totals 15 residues. In DNA form, the CDR3 reads TGTGCCAGCTCACCGTGGGACAGGAGGGACTATGGCTACACCTTC. It specifies CASSPWDRRDYGYTF.

J is TRBJ1-1 and V is TRBV10-2; no definite D call. CDR3 size: 14 residues. The germline V gene encodes CDR1 WSHSY and CDR2 SAAADI. V was pared by 2 bases and J by 1 base, with 8 bases between. CDR3 region: CASSEGQTNTEAFF. CDR3 sequence (DNA): TGCGCCAGCAGTGAGGGGCAGACGAACACTGAAGCTTTCTTT.

This rearrangement joins TRBV7-9 to TRBJ1-1, with D possibly being TRBD1 (5 bases). Deletions cut 1 base from V and 10 bases from J, with 16 bases between. The germline CDR1 and CDR2 sequences are SEHNR and FQNEAQ (reference sequence). The CDR3 spans 14 residues. The CDR3 reads CASSLDGPRVTAFF. The CDR3 DNA is TGTGCCAGCAGCTTAGACGGCCCCAGGGTAACAGCTTTCTTT.

The chain uses TRBV7-2 and TRBJ2-7, with D possibly being TRBD2 (5 bases). The CDR3 length is 15 residues. CDR1 SGHTA and CDR2 FQGNSA come from the germline V gene. V lost 0 bases, J lost 0 bases, and 9 bases lay in between. CDR3 DNA: TGTGCCAGCAGCTTAGCGGGAGTAGGCTCCTACGAGCAGTACTTC. It codes for CASSLAGVGSYEQYF.

This rearrangement joins TRBV30 to TRBJ2-3, with 7 bases lining up with TRBD1. The V gene end was trimmed by 3 bases and the J gene end by 4 bases; junction bases not matched to a gene: 10. Germline V gene lookup returns CDR1 GTSNPN and CDR2 SVGIG (reference sequence). The CDR3 has 15 residues. The CDR3 region is CAWSGTVTRSDTQYF. CDR3 coding DNA: TGTGCCTGGAGCGGGACAGTAACGCGTTCAGATACGCAGTATTTT.

Note on this clone: The identical CDR3 is also encoded by other nucleotide sequences in the sample. CDR3 sequence reads: CASSPTGSNEKLFF. The CDR3 DNA sequence: TGTGCCAGCAGCCCGACAGGCAGTAATGAAAAACTGTTTTTT. The gene calls are TRBV7-2 and TRBJ1-4; TRBD1 might be the D (6 bases). The CDR3 has 14 amino acids. CDR1 and CDR2 (germline): SGHTA, FQGNSA. V lost 5 bases to trimming and J lost 4 bases, with 11 bases between them.

V usage is TRBV5-4 and J usage is TRBJ2-7; a weak D match, TRBD2 (6 bases). Germline loops: CDR1 SGHNT, CDR2 YYREEE (reference sequence). The CDR3 loop spans 17 amino acids. With 0 bases removed from V and 4 bases from J, the gap between germline ends came to 20 bases. The CDR3: CASSLAASVVVPYEQYF. The CDR3, as DNA: TGTGCCAGCAGCTTGGCCGCTAGCGTGGTTGTCCCATACGAGCAGTACTTC.